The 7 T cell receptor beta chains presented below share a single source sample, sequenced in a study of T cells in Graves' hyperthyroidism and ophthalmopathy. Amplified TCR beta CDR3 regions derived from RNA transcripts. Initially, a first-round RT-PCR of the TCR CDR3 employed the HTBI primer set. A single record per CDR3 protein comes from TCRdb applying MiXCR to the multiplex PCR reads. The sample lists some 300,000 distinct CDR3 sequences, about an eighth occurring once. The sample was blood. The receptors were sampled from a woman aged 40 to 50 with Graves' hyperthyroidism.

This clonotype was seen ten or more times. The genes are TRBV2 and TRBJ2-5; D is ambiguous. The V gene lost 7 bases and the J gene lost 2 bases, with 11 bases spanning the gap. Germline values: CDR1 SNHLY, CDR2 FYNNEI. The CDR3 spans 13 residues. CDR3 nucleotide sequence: TGTGCCAGCAACAGAGGACGGCAAGAGACCCAGTACTTC. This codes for CASNRGRQETQYF.

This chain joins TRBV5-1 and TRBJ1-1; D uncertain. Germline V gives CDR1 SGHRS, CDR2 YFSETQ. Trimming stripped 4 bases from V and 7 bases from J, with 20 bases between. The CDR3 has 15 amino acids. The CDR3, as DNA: TGCGCCAGCAGCCTACAATTAGGCCATCGAGGTGAAGCTTTCTTT. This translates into CASSLQLGHRGEAFF. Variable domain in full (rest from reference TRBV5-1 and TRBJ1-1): KAGVTQTPRYLIKTRGQQVTLSCSPISGHRSVSWYQQTPGQGLQFLFEYFSETQRNKGNFPGRFSGRQFSNSRSEMNVSTLELGDSALYLCASSLQLGHRGEAFFGQGTRLTVV.

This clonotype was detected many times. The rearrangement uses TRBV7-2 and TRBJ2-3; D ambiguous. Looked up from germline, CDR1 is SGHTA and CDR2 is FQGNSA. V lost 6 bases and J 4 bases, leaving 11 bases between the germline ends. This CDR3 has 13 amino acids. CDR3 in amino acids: CASRPGLADTQYF. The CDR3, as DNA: TGTGCCAGCAGACCCGGTTTGGCAGATACGCAGTATTTT.

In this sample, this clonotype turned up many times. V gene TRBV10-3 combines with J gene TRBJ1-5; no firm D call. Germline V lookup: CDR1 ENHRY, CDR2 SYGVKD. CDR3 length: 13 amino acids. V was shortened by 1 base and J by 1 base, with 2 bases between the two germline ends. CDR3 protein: CAISEYSNQPQHF. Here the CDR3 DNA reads TGTGCCATCAGTGAGTACAGCAATCAGCCCCAGCATTTT.

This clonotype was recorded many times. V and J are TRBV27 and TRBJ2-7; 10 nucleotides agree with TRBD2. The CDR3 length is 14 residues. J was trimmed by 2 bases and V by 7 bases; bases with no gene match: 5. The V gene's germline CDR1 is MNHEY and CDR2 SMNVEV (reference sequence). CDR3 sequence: CASTSLAGAYEQYF. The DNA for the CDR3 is TGTGCCAGCACCTCCCTAGCGGGAGCCTACGAGCAGTACTTC.

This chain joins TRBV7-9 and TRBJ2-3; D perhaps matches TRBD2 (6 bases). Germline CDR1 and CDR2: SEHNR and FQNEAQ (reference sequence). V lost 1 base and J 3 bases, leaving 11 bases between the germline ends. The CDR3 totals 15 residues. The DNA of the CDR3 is TGTGCCAGCAGCTTAGTGGTGGAGGGGACAGATACGCAGTATTTT. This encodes CASSLVVEGTDTQYF.

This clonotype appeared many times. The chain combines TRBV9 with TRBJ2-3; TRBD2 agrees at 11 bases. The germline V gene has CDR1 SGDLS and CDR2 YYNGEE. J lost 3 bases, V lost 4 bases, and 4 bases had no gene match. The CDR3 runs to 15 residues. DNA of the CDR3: TGTGCCAGCAGCCAAGGGACTAGCGGAACAGATACGCAGTATTTT. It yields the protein CASSQGTSGTDTQYF.